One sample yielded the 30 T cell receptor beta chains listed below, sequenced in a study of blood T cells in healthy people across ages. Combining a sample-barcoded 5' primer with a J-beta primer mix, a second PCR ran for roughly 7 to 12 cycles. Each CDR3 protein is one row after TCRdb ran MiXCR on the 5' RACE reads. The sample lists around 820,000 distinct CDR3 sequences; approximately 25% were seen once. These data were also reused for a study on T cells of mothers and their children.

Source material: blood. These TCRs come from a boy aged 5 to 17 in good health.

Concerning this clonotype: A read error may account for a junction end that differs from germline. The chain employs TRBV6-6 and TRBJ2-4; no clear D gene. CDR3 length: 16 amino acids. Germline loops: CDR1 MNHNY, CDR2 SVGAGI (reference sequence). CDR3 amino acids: CASSYSRSSAKNIQYF. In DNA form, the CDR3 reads TGCGCCAGCAGTTACTCGCGGTCATCAGCCAAAAACATTCAGTACTTC.

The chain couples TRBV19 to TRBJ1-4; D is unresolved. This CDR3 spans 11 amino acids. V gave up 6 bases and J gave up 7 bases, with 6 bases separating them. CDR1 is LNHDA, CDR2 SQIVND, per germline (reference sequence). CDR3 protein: CASRQSEKLFF. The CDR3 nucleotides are TGTGCCAGTAGACAGTCTGAAAAACTGTTTTTT.

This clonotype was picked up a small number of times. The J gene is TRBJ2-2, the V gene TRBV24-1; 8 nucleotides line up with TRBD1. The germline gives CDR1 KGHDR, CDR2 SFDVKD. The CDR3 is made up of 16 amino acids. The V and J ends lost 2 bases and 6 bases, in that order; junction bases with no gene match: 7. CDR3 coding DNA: TGTGCCACCAGTGATTGGGAGACAGGGGCCGCCGGGGAGCTGTTTTTT. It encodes CATSDWETGAAGELFF.

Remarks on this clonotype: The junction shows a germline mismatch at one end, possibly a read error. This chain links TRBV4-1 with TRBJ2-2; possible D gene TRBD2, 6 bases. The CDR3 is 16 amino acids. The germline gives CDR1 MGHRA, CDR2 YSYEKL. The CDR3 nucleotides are TGCGCCAGCAGCCAAGGGCCCGGGACTTACACCGGGGAACTGTTTTTT. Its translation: CASSQGPGTYTGELFF.

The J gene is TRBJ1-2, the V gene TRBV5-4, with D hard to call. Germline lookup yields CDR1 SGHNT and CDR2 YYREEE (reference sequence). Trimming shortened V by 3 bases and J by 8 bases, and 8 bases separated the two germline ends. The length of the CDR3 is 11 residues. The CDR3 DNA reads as TGTGCCAGCAGCTCAAACAGAGGCTACACCTTC. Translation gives CASSSNRGYTF.

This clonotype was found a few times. The CDR3 protein is CASSASGRPFF. CDR3 coding DNA: TGTGCCAGCAGCGCTAGCGGGAGGCCGTTCTTC. The gene calls are TRBV9 and TRBJ2-1; TRBD2 agrees at 11 bases. V lost 3 bases, J lost 15 bases, and 2 bases stayed unmatched. From germline, CDR1 is SGDLS and CDR2 YYNGEE. CDR3 length: 11 amino acids.

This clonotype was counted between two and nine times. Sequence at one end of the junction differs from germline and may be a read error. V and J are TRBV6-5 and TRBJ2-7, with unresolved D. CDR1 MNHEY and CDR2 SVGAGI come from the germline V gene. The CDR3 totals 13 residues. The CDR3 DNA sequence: TGTGCCAACAGTCCCGGTTTCTCCTACGAGCAGTACTTC. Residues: CANSPGFSYEQYF.

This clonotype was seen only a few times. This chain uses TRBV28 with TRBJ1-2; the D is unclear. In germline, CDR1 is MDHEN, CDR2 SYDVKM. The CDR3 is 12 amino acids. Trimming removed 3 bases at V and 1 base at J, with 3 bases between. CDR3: CASSFNNYGYTF. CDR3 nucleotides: TGTGCCAGCAGTTTCAATAACTATGGCTACACCTTC.

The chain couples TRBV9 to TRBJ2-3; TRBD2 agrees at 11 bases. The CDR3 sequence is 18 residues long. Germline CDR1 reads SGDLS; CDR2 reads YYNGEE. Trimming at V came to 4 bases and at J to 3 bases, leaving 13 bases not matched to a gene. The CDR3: CASSPRGSGGAVTDTQYF. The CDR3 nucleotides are TGTGCCAGCAGCCCCCGGGGTAGCGGGGGGGCCGTAACAGATACGCAGTATTTT.

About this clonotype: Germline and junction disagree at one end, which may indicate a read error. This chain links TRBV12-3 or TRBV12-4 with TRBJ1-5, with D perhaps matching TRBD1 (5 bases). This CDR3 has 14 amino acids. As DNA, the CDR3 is TGTGCCAGCAGTTTGGCGACAGCAAATCAGCTCCAGCATTTT. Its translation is CASSLATANQLQHF.

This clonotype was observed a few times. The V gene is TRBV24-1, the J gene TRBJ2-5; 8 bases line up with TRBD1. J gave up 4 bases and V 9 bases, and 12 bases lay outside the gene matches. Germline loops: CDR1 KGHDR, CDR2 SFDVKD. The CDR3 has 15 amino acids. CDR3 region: CATGAQTGVAETQYF. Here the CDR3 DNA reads TGTGCCACCGGTGCTCAGACAGGGGTAGCAGAGACCCAGTACTTC.

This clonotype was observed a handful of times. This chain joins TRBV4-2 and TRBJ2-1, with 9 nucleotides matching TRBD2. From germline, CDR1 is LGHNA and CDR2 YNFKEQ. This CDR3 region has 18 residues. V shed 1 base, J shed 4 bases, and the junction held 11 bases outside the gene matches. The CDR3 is CASSQVAGAVTIYNEQFF. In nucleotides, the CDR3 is TGTGCCAGCAGCCAAGTAGCGGGAGCCGTAACCATTTACAATGAGCAGTTCTTC.

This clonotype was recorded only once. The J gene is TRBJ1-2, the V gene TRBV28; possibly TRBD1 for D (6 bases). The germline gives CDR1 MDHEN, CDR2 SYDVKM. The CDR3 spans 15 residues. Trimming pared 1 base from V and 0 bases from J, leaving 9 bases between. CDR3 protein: CASSLLDSANYGYTF. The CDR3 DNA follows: TGTGCCAGCAGTTTATTGGACAGCGCTAACTATGGCTACACCTTC.

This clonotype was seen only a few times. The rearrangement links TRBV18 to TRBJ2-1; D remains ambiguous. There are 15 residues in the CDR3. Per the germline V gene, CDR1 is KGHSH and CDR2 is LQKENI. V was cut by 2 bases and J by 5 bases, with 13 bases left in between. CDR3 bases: TGTGCCAGCTCACCATGGACGGATGGAGACAATGAGCAGTTCTTC. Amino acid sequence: CASSPWTDGDNEQFF.

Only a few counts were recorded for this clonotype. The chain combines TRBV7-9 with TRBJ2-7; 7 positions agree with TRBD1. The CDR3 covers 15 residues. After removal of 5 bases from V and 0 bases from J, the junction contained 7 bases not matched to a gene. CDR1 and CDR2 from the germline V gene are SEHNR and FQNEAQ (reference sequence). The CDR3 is CASSSVTGSSYEQYF. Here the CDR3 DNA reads TGTGCCAGCAGCAGTGTGACAGGGAGCTCCTACGAGCAGTACTTC.

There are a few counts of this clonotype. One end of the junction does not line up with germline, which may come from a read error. This chain's CDR3 is CASSYSVYRVDEQYF. The CDR3 DNA reads TGTGCCAGTAGTTACTCGGTCTACAGGGTGGACGAGCAGTACTTC. This chain joins TRBV6-5 and TRBJ2-5; D perhaps matches TRBD1 (6 bases). The DNA end is more similar to TRBJ2-7, so the J call may be wrong. CDR1 and CDR2 (germline): MNHEY, SVGAGI. This CDR3 spans 15 amino acids.

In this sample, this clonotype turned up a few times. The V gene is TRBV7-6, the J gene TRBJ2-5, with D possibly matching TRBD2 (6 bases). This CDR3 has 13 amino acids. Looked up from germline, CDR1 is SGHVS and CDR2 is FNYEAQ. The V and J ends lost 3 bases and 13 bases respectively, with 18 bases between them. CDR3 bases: TGTGCCAGCAGCTTTACAACGGGAGACGCCAGGTACTTC. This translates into CASSFTTGDARYF.

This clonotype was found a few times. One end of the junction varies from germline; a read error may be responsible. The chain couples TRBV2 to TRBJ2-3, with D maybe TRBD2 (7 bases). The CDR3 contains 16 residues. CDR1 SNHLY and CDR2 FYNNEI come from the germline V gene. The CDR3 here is CASSENGGLPMDTQYF. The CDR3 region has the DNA TGTGCCAGTAGTGAAAACGGGGGGCTACCCATGGATACGCAGTATTTT.

The CDR3 coding sequence is TGTGCCAGCAGCCCGATGGGGAGGGACACAGATACGCAGTATTTT. As protein: CASSPMGRDTDTQYF. The rearrangement joins TRBV7-2 to TRBJ2-3; TRBD2 agrees at 7 bases. The CDR3 spans 15 residues. V lost 5 bases and J lost 2; bases outside the gene matches: 7. The germline CDR1 and CDR2 sequences are SGHTA and FQGNSA.

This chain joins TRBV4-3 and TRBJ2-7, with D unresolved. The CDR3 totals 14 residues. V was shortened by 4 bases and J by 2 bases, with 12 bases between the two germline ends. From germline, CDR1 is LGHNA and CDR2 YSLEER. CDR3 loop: CASSPGVGAYEQYF. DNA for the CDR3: TGCGCCAGCAGCCCAGGAGTAGGAGCCTACGAGCAGTACTTC.

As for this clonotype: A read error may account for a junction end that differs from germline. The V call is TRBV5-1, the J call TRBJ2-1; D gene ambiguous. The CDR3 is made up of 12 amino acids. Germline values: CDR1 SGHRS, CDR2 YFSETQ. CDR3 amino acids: CASSLDRQALIF. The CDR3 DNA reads TGCGCCAGCAGCTTGGATAGGCAGGCCCTAATCTTC.

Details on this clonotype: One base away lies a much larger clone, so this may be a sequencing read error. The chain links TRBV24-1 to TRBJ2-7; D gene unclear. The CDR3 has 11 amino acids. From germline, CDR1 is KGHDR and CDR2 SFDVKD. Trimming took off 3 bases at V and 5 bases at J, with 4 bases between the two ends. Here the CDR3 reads CATSDDNEQYF. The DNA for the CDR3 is TGTGCCACCAGTGATGATAACGAGCAGTACTTC.

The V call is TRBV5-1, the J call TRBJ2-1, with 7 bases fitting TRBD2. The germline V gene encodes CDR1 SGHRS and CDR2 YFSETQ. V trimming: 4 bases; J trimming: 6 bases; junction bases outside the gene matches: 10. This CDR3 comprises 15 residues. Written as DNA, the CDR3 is TGCGCCAGCAGCGGGGAGGGTACCTCTGCCAATGAGCAGTTCTTC. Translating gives CASSGEGTSANEQFF.

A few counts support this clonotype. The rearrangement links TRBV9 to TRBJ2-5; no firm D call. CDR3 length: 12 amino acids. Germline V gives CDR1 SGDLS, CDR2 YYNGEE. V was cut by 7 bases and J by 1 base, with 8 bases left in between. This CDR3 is CASGPSQETQYF. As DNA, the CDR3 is TGTGCCAGCGGCCCTAGCCAAGAGACCCAGTACTTC.

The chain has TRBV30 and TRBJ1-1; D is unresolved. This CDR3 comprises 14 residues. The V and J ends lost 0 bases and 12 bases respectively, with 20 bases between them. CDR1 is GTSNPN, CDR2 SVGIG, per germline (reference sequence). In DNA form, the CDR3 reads TGTGCCTGGAGTGTATCGTCAGGAAACATGCGGTCTTTCTTT. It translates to CAWSVSSGNMRSFF.

The CDR3 coding sequence is TGCAGTGCCCAGATTCGGGGGCTGGCAGATACGCAGTATTTT. This sequence encodes CSAQIRGLADTQYF. The chain uses TRBV20-1 and TRBJ2-3, with D perhaps TRBD1 or TRBD2 (6 bases each). V lost 6 bases, J lost 4 bases, and 17 bases lay in between. Germline CDR1 is DFQATT and CDR2 is SNEGSKA (reference sequence). The CDR3 is 14 amino acids.

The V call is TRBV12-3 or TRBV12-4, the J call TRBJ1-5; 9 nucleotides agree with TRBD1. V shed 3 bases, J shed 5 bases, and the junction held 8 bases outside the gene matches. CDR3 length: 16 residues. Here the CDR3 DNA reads TGTGCCAGCAGTTTTCTGACAGGGGGTTCCCATCAGCCCCAGCATTTT. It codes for CASSFLTGGSHQPQHF.

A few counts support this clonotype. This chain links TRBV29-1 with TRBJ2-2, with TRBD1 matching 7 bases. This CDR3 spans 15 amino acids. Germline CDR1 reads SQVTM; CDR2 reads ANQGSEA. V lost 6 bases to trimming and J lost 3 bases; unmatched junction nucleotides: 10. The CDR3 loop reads CSVARGTDYTGELFF. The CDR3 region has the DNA TGCAGCGTCGCTAGGGGGACAGACTACACCGGGGAGCTGTTTTTT.

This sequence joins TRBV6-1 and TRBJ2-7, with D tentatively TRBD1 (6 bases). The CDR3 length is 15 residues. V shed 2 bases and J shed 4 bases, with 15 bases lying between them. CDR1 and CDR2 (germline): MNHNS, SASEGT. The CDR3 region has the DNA TGTGCCAGCAGTGAACTACAGGGTTTAGGGTACGAGCAGTACTTC. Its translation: CASSELQGLGYEQYF.

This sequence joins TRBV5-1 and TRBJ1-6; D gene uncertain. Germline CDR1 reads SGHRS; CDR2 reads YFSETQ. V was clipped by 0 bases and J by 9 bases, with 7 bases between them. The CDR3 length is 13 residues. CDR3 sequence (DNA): TGCGCCAGCAGCTTGGGTGGTACTTCACCCCTCCACTTT. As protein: CASSLGGTSPLHF.